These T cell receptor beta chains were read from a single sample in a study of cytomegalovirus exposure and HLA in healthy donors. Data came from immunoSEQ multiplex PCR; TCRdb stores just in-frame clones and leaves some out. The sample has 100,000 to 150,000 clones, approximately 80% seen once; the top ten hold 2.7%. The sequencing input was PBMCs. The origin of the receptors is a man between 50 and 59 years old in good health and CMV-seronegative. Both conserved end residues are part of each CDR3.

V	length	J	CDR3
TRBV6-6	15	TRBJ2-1	CASNPGGRSYNEQFF
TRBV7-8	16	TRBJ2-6	CASSSQASSGANVLTF
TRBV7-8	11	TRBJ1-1	CASSFGTEAFF
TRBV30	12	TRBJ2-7	CAWSPGVGEQYF
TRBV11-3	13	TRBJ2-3	CASSSVGGGTQYF
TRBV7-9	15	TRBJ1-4	CASSLTGYLGEKLFF
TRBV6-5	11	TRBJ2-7	CASSLRGKQYF
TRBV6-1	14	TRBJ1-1	CASSLSIMYTEAFF
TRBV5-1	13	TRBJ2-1	CASSLVAGDEQFF
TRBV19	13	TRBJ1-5	CASSIMAGQPQHF
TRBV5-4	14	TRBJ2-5	CASSLGAGRETQYF
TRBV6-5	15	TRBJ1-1	CASSLDRDVTTEAFF
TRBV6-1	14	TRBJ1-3	CATGDIVSGNTIYF
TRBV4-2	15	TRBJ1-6	CASSLDDTGNSPLHF
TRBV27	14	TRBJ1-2	CASSNTPRGYGYTF
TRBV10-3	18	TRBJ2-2	CAIPAGQAITSNTGELFF
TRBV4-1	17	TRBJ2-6	CASSPGQQHSGANVLTF
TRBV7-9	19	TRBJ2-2	CASSLSLKRGASNTGELFF
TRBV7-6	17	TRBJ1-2	CASSLEAREAFGYGYTF
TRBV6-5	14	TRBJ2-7	CAIKPDGNSYEQYF
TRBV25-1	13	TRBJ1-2	CASSEARDYGYTF
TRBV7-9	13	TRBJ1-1	CASSKQGFDEAFF
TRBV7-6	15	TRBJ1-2	CASSRSPHRDYGYTF
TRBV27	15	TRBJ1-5	CASSSYRFRDQPQHF
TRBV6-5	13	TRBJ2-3	CASIGRSTDTQYF
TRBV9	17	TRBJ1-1	CASSVGQGPLMNTEAFF
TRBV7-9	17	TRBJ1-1	CASSSFPGQGSVSEAFF
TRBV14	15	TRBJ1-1	CASSRWTGSVTEAFF
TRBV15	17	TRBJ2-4	CATSRSQGIIAKNIQYF